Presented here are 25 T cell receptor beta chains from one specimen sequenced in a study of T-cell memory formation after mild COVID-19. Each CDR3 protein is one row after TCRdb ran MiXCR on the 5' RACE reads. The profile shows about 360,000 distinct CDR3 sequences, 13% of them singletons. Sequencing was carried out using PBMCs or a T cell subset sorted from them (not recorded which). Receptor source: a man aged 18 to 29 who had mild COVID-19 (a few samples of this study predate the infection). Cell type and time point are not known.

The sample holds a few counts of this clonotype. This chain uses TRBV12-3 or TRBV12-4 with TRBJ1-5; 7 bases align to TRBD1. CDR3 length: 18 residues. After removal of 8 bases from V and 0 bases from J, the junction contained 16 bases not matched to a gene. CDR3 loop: CASPQGPQGDYSNQPQHF. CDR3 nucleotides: TGTGCCAGCCCCCAAGGGCCTCAGGGGGATTATAGCAATCAGCCCCAGCATTTT.

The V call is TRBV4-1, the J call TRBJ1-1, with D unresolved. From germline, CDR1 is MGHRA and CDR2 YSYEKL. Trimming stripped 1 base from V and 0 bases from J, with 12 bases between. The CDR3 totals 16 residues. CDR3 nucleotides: TGCGCCAGCAGCCAAGGACCTGGACTAATGAACACTGAAGCTTTCTTT. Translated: CASSQGPGLMNTEAFF.

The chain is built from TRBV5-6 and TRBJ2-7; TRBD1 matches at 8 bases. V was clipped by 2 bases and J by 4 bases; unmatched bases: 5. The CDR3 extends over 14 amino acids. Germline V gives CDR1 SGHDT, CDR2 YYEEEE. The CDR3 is CASSFRDRRYEQYF. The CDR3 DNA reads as TGTGCCAGCAGCTTCCGGGACAGGAGATACGAGCAGTACTTC.

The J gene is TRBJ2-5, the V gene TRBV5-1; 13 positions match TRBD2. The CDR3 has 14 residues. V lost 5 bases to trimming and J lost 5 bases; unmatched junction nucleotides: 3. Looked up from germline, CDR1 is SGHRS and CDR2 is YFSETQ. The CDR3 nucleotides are TGCGCCAGCAGGGGACTAGCGGGGAAGGAGACCCAGTACTTC. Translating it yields CASRGLAGKETQYF.

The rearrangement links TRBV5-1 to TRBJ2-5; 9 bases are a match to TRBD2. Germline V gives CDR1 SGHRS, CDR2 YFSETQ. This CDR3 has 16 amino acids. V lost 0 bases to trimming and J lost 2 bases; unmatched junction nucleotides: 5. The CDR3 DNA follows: TGCGCCAGCAGCTTGGGGCCTAGCGGGGTACAAGAGACCCAGTACTTC. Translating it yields CASSLGPSGVQETQYF.

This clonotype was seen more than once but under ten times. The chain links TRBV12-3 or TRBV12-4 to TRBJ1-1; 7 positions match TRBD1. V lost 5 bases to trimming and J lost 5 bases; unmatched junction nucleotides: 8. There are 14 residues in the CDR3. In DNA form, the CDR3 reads TGTGCCAGCAGTCAAGTGCCGGGACAGACTGAAGCTTTCTTT. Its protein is CASSQVPGQTEAFF.

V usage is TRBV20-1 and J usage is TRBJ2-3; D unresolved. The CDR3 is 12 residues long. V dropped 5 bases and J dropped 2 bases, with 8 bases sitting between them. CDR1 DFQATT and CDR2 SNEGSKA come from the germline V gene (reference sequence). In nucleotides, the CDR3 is TGCAGTGCTTCAGGCGCCACAGATACGCAGTATTTT. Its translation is CSASGATDTQYF.

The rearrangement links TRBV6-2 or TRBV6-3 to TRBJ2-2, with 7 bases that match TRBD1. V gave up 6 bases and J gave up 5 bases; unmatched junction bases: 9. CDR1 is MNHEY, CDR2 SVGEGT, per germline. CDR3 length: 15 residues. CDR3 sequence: CASRPQRGHTGELFF. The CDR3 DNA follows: TGTGCCAGCAGACCCCAGAGGGGGCATACCGGGGAGCTGTTTTTT.

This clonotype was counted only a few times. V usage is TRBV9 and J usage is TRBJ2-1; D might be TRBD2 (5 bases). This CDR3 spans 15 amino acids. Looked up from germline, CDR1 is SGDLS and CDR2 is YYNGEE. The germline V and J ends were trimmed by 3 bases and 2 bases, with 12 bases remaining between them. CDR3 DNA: TGTGCCAGCAGCGGAACTAGGAGTCCCTACAATGAGCAGTTCTTC. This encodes CASSGTRSPYNEQFF. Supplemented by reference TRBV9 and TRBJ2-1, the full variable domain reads DSGVTQTPKHLITATGQRVTLRCSPRSGDLSVYWYQQSLDQGLQFLIQYYNGEERAKGNILERFSAQQFPDLHSELNLSSLELGDSALYFCASSGTRSPYNEQFFGPGTRLTVL.

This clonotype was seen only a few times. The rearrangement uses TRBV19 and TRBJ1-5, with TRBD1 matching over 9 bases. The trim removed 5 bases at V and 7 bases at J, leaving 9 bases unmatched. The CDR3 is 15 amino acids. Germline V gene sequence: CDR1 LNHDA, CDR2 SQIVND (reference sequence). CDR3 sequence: CASSPGQGKSQPQHF. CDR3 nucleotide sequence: TGTGCCAGTAGTCCAGGACAGGGGAAAAGCCAGCCCCAGCATTTT.

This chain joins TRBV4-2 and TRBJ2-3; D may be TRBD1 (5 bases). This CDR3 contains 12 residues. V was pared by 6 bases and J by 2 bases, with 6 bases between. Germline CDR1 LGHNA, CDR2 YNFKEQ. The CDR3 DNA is TGTGCCAGCAGGGACACCACAGATACGCAGTATTTT. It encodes CASRDTTDTQYF.

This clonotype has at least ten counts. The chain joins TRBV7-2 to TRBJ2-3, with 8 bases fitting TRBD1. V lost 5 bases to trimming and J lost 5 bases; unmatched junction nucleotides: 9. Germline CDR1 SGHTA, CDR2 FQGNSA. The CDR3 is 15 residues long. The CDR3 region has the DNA TGTGCCAGCAGCCCAGGACAGGGAGTGGGAGATACGCAGTATTTT. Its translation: CASSPGQGVGDTQYF.

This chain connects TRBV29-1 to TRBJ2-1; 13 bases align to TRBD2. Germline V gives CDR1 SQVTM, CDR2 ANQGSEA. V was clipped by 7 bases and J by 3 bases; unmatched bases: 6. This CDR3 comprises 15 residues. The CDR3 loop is CSAERTSGGYNEQFF. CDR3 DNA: TGCAGCGCCGAACGGACTAGCGGGGGCTACAATGAGCAGTTCTTC.

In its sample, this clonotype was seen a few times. The CDR3 protein is CASSEAAAGQSLHF. DNA for the CDR3: TGTGCCAGCAGTGAAGCGGCGGCAGGGCAATCTCTCCACTTT. The V gene is TRBV2, the J gene TRBJ1-6; TRBD1 might be the D (5 bases). Looked up from germline, CDR1 is SNHLY and CDR2 is FYNNEI. This CDR3 is 14 amino acids long. Deletions cut 0 bases from V and 16 bases from J, with 16 bases between.

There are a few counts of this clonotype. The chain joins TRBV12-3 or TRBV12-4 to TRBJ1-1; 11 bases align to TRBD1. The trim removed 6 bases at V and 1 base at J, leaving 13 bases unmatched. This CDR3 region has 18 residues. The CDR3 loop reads CASSPGTGGFIGNTEAFF. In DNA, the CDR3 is TGTGCCAGCAGCCCCGGGACAGGGGGTTTCATAGGGAACACTGAAGCTTTCTTT.

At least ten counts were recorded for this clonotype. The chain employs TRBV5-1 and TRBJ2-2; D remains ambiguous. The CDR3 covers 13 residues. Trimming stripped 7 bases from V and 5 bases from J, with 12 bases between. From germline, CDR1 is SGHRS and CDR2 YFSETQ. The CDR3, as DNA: TGCGCCAGCGGAAGGGCCGATACCGGGGAGCTGTTTTTT. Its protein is CASGRADTGELFF.

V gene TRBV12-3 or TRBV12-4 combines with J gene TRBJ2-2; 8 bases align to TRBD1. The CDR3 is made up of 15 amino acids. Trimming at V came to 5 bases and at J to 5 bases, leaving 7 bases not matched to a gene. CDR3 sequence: CASSLRTGRTGELFF. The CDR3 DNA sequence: TGTGCCAGCAGTCTCCGGACAGGGCGGACCGGGGAGCTGTTTTTT.

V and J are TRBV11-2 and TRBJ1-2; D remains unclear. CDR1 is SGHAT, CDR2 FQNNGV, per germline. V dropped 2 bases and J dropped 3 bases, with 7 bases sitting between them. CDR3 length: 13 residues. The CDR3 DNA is TGTGCCAGCAGCTTACCCGGGTACTATGGCTACACCTTC. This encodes CASSLPGYYGYTF.

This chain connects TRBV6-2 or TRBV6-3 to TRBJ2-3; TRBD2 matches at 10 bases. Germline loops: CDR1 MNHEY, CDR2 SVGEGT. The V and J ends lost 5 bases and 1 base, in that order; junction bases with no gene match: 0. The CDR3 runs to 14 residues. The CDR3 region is CASSGTSGTDTQYF. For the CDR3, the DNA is TGTGCCAGCAGTGGGACTAGCGGCACAGATACGCAGTATTTT.

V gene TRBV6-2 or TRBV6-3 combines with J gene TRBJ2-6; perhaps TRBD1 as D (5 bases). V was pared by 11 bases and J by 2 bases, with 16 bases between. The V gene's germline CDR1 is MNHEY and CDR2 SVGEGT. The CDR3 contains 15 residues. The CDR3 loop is CAAMMGRTGANVLTF. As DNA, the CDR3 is TGTGCCGCCATGATGGGGCGGACTGGGGCCAACGTCCTGACTTTC.

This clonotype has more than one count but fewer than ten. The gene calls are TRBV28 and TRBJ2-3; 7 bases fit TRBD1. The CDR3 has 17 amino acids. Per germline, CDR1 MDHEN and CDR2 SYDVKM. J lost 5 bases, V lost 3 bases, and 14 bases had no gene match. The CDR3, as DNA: TGTGCCAGCAGTTTCCGCCTGACAGGGTTACTCCAAGATACGCAGTATTTT. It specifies CASSFRLTGLLQDTQYF.

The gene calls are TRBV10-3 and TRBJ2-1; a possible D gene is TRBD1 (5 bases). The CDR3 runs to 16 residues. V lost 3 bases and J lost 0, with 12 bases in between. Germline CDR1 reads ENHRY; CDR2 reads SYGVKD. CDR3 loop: CAISDFGQGSYNEQFF. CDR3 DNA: TGTGCCATCAGTGACTTCGGGCAGGGCTCCTACAATGAGCAGTTCTTC.

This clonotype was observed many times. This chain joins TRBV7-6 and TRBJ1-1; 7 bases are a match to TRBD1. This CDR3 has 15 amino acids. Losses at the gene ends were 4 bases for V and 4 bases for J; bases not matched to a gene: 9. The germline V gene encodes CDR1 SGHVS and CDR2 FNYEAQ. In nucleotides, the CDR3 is TGTGCCAGCAGCTGGAAGACAGGGCCGGGCACTGAAGCTTTCTTT. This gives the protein CASSWKTGPGTEAFF.

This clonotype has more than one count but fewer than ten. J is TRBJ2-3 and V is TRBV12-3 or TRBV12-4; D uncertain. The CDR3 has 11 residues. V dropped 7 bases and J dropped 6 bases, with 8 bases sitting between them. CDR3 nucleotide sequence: TGTGCCAGCAACGTTGGGGATACGCAGTATTTT. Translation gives CASNVGDTQYF.

The CDR3 region is CASSSRGGEKLFF. The CDR3 nucleotides read TGTGCCAGCAGCTCCCGGGGGGGTGAAAAACTGTTTTTT. The chain links TRBV7-2 to TRBJ1-4; a weak D match, TRBD1 (5 bases). The CDR3 loop spans 13 amino acids. CDR1 is SGHTA and CDR2 is FQGNSA in the germline V gene. The V end was cut by 4 bases, the J end by 7 bases, with 10 bases between.